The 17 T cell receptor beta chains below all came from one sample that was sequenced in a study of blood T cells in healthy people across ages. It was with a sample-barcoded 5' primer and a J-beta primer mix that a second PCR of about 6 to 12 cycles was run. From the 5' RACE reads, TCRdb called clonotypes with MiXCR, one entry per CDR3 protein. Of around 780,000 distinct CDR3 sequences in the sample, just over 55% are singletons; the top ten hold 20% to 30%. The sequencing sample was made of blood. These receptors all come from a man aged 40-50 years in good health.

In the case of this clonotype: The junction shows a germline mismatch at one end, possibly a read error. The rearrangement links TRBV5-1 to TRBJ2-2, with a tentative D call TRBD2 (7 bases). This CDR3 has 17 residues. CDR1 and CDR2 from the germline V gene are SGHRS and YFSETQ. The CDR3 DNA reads TGCGCCAGCAGCACCCAAGGGGGGGCCACGAACACCGGGGAGCCGTTTTTT. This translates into CASSTQGGATNTGEPFF.

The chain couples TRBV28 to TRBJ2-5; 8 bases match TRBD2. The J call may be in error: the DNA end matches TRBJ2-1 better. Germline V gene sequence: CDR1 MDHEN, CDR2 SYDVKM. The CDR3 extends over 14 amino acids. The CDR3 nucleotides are TGTGCCAGCAGTAACCCCGGGACTAGTTATGAGCAGTTCTTC. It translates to CASSNPGTSYEQFF.

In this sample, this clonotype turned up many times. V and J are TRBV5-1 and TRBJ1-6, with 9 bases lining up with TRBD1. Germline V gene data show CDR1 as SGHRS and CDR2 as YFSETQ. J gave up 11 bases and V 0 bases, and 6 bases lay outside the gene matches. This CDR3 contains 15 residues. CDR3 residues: CASSLEGQGMTPLHF. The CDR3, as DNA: TGCGCCAGCAGCTTGGAGGGACAGGGAATGACACCCCTCCACTTT. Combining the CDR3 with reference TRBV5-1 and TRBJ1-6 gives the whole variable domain KAGVTQTPRYLIKTRGQQVTLSCSPISGHRSVSWYQQTPGQGLQFLFEYFSETQRNKGNFPGRFSGRQFSNSRSEMNVSTLELGDSALYLCASSLEGQGMTPLHFGNGTRLTVT.

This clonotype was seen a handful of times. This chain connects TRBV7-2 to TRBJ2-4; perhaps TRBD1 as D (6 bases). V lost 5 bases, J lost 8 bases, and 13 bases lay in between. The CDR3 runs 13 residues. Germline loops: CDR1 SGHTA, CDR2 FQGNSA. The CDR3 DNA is TGTGCCAGCAGCCGGACAGTTTCGGACATTCAGTACTTC. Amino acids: CASSRTVSDIQYF.

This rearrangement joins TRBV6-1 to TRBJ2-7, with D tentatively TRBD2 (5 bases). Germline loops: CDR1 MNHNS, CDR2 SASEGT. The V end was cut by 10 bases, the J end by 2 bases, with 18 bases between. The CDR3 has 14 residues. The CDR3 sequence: CAIVEGSPPYEQYF. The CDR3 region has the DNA TGTGCCATCGTTGAGGGATCCCCCCCCTACGAGCAGTACTTC.

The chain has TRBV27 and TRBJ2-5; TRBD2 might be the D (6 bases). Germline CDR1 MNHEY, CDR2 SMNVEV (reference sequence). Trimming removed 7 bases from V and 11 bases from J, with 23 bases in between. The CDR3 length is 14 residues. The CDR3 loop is CASTNQILTGEQYF. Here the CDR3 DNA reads TGTGCCAGCACCAACCAAATTCTAACGGGGGAGCAGTACTTC.

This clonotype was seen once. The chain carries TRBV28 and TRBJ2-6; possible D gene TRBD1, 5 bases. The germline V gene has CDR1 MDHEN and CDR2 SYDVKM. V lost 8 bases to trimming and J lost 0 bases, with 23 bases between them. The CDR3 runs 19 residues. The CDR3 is CASVGLGQGVSSGANVLTF. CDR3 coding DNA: TGTGCCAGCGTTGGGCTGGGGCAGGGCGTCAGCTCTGGGGCCAACGTCCTGACTTTC.

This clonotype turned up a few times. The chain's CDR3 is CASRGRARNEQFF. CDR3 bases: TGTGCCAGCAGAGGGAGGGCCAGGAATGAGCAGTTCTTC. V and J are TRBV28 and TRBJ2-1, with 7 bases that match TRBD2. The V segment lost 6 bases and the J segment 7 bases; nucleotides outside the gene matches: 6. CDR3 length: 13 residues. The germline CDR1 and CDR2 sequences are MDHEN and SYDVKM.

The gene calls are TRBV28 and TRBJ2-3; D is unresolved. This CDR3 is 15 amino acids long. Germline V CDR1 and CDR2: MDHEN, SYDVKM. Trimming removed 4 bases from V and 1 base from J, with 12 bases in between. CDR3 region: CASSSTALGTDTQYF. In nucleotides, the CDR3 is TGTGCCAGCAGTTCAACCGCCTTGGGCACAGATACGCAGTATTTT.

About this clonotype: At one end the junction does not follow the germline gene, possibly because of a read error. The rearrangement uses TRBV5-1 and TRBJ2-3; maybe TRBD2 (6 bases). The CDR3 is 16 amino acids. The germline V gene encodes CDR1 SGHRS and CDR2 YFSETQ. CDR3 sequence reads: CVSSPEGTPSTDTQYF. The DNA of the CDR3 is TGCGTCAGCAGCCCGGAGGGGACCCCTAGCACAGATACGCAGTATTTT.

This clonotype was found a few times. CDR3 sequence reads: CASSYYRGSGSPYEQYF. The DNA for the CDR3 is TGTGCCAGCAGTTACTACAGGGGGAGCGGGTCCCCCTACGAGCAGTACTTC. The chain links TRBV6-6 to TRBJ2-5; 8 bases line up with TRBD1. Matching the DNA end better, TRBJ2-7 makes the J call doubtful. The CDR3 sequence is 17 residues long. CDR1 MNHNY and CDR2 SVGAGI come from the germline V gene (reference sequence).

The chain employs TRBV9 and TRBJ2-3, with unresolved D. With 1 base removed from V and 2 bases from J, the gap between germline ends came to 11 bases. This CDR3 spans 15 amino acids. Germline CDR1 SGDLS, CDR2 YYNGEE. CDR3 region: CASSVRPGDTDTQYF. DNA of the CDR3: TGTGCCAGCAGCGTAAGACCCGGAGACACAGATACGCAGTATTTT. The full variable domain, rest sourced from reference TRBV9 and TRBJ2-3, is DSGVTQTPKHLITATGQRVTLRCSPRSGDLSVYWYQQSLDQGLQFLIQYYNGEERAKGNILERFSAQQFPDLHSELNLSSLELGDSALYFCASSVRPGDTDTQYFGPGTRLTVL.

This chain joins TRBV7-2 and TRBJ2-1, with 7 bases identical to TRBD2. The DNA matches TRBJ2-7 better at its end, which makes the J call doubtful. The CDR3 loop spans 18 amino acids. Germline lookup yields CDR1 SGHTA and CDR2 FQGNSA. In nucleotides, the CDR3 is TGTGCCAGCAGCTTGGGGCTAGCGGTCTCGAGCTCCTACAATGAGCAGTACTTC. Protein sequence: CASSLGLAVSSSYNEQYF.

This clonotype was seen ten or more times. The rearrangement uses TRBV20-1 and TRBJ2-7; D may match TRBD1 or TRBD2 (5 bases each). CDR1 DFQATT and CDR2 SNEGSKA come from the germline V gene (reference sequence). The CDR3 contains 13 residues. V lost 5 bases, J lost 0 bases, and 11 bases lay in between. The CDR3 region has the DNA TGCAGTGCTCGGGGCATTAGCTCCTACGAGCAGTACTTC. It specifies CSARGISSYEQYF.

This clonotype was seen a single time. CDR3 loop: CASGKNEQFF. For the CDR3, the DNA is TGTGCCAGCGGGAAGAATGAGCAGTTCTTC. The rearrangement joins TRBV12-3 or TRBV12-4 to TRBJ2-1; no clear D. This CDR3 has 10 amino acids. Trimming pared 8 bases from V and 7 bases from J, leaving 6 bases between.

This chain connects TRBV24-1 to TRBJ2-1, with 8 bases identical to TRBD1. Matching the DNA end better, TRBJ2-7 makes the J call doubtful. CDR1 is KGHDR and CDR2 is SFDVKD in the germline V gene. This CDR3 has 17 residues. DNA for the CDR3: TGTGCCACCAGTGAATTGGGAAGGACAGGGTCCTACAATGAGCAGTACTTC. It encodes CATSELGRTGSYNEQYF.

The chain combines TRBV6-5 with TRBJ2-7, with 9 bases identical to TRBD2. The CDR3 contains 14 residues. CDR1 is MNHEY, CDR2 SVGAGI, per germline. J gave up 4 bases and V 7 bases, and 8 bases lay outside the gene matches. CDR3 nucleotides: TGTGCCAGCACCACAGGTAGCGGGGGTTACGAGCAGTACTTC. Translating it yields CASTTGSGGYEQYF.